The subject of this entry is one T cell receptor (beta chain). The data are from a study of CD8 T cells in Susac syndrome. An amount of RNA that ranged from roughly 0.5 to 1 ug was reverse transcribed with random hexamers. Each CDR3 protein is one row after TCRdb ran MiXCR on the immunoSEQ multiplex PCR reads. Here the sample spans tens of thousands of distinct CDR3 sequences, 93% being singletons. Material: CD4+ T cells from PBMCs. The clonotype originates from a human donor with Susac syndrome.

The CDR3 sequence: CASSVGQGRGANVLTF. CDR3 nucleotide sequence: TGTGCCAGCAGCGTAGGGCAGGGGCGAGGGGCCAACGTCCTGACTTTC. The chain recombines TRBV9 with TRBJ2-6, with D possibly TRBD1 on 6 matching bases. The CDR3 is 16 amino acids. Trimming took off 0 bases at V and 4 bases at J, with 11 bases between the two ends. Germline CDR1 and CDR2: SGDLS and YYNGEE.